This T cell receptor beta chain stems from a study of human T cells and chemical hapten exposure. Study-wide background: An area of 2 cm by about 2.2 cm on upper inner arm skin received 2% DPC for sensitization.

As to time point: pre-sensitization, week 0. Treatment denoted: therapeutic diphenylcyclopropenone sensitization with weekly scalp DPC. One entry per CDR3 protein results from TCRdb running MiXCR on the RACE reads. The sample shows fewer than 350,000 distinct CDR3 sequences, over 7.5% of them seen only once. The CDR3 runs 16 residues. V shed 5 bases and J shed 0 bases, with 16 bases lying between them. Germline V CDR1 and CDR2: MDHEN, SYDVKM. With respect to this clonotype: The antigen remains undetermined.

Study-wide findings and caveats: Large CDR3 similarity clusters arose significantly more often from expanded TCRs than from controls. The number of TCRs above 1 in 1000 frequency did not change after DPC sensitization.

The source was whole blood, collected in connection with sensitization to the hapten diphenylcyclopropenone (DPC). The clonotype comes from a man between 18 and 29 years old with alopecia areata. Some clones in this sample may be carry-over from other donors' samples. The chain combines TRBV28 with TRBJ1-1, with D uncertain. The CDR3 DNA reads TGTGCCAGCAGTCCCCAAGGGCGGCCCCTGAACACTGAAGCTTTCTTT. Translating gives CASSPQGRPLNTEAFF.